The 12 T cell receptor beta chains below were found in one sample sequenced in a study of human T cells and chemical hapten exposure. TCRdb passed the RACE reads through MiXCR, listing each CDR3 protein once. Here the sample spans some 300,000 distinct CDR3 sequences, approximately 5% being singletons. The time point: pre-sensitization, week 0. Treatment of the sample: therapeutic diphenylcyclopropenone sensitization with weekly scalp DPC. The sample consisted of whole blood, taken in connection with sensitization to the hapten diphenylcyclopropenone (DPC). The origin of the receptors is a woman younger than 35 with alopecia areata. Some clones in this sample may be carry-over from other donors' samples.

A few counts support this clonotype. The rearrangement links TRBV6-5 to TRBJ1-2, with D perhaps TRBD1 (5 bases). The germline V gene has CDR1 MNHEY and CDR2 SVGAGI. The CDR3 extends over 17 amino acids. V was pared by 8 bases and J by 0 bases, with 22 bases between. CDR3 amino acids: CASWTGGKGPSNYGYTF. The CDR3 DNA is TGTGCCAGCTGGACCGGGGGGAAGGGGCCTTCTAACTATGGCTACACCTTC.

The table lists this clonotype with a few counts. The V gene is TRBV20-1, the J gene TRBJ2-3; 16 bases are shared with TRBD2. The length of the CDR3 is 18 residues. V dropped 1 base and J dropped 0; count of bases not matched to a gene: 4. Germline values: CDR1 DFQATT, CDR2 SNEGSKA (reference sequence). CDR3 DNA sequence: TGCAGTGCTAGAGCCGGGACTAGCGGGGGGGGTAGCACAGATACGCAGTATTTT. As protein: CSARAGTSGGGSTDTQYF.

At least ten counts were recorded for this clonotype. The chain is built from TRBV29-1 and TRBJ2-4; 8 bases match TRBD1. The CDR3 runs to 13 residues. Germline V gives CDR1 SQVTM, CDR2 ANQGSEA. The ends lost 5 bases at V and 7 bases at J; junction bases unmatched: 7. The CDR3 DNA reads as TGCAGCGTTATTAGCAGGGGGCAGAACATTCAGTACTTC. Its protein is CSVISRGQNIQYF.

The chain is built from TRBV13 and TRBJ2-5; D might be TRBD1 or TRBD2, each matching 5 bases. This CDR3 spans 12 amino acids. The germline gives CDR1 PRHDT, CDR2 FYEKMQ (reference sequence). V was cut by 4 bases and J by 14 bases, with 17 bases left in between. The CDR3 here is CASSSRDQTLYF. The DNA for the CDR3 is TGTGCCAGCAGCTCCCGGGACCAAACTCTCTACTTC.

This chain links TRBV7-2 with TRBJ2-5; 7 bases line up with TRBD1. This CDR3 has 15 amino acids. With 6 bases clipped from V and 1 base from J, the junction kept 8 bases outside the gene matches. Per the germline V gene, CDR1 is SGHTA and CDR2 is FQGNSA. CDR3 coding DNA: TGTGCCAGCAGGTCGCGTAGACAGGGCCAAGAGACCCAGTACTTC. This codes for CASRSRRQGQETQYF.

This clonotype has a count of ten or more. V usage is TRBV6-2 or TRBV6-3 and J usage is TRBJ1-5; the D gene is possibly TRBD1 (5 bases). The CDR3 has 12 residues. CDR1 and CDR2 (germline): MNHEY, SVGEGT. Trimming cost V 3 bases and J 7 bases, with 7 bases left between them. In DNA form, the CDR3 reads TGTGCCAGCAGTTATGGGGGACAGCCCCAGCATTTT. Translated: CASSYGGQPQHF.

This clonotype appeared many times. The CDR3 spells CASSQETGTSSSYNEQFF. CDR3 DNA: TGTGCCAGCAGCCAGGAAACCGGGACTTCAAGCTCCTACAATGAGCAGTTCTTC. The V gene is TRBV4-2, the J gene TRBJ2-1; D is possibly TRBD2 (6 bases). V was clipped by 3 bases and J by 0 bases, with 18 bases between them. The germline CDR1 and CDR2 sequences are LGHNA and YNFKEQ. There are 18 residues in the CDR3.

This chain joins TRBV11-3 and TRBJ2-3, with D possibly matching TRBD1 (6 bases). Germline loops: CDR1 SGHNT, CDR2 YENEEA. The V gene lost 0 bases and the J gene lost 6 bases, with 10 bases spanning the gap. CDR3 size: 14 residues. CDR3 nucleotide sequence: TGTGCCAGCAGCTTAGAAGGACAGTCTGATACGCAGTATTTT. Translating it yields CASSLEGQSDTQYF.

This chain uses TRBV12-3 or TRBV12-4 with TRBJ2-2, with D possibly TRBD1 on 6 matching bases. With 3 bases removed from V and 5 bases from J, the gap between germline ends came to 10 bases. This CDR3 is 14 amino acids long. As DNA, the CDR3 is TGTGCCAGCAGTTTCATCCAGGGGACCGGGGAGCTGTTTTTT. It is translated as CASSFIQGTGELFF.

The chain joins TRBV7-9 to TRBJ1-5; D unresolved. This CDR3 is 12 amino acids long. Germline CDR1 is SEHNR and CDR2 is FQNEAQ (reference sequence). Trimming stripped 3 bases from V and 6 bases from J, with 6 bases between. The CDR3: CASSLRAQPQHF. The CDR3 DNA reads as TGTGCCAGCAGCTTGAGGGCTCAGCCCCAGCATTTT. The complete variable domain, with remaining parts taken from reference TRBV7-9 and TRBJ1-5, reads DTGVSQNPRHKITKRGQNVTFRCDPISEHNRLYWYRQTLGQGPEFLTYFQNEAQLEKSRLLSDRFSAERPKGSFSTLEIQRTEQGDSAMYLCASSLRAQPQHFGDGTRLSIL.

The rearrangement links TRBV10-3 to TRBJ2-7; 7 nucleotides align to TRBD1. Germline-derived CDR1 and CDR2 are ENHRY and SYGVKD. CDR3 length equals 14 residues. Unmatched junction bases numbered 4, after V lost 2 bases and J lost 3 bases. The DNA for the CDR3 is TGTGCCATCAGTGAGACGGGACAGAGCTACGAGCAGTACTTC. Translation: CAISETGQSYEQYF.

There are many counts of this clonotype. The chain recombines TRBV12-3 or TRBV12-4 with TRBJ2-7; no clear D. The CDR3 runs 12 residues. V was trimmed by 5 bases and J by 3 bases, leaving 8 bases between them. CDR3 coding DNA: TGTGCCAGCAGTCAAGACATCTACGAGCAGTACTTC. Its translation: CASSQDIYEQYF.